The rows below give T cell receptor beta chains drawn from one sample of a study of cytomegalovirus exposure and HLA in healthy donors. The assay was immunoSEQ multiplex PCR, and TCRdb's table has in-frame clones only and misses some. The table has tens of thousands of clones, roughly 77% seen once. What was sequenced was PBMCs. The receptors come from a man aged 40-49 years in good health and CMV-seronegative. Both conserved end residues are trimmed from each CDR3. The size of a clone is reported for some rows only, either as once, few or many, or as a class for expanded clones.

v_gene,abundance,len,j_gene,CDR3aa
TRBV28,.,15,TRBJ1-6,ASSLPVGGSYNSPLH
TRBV5-3,.,12,TRBJ1-2,ARLPDRLNYGYT
TRBV7-9,.,12,TRBJ1-5,ASSLGYSNQPQH
TRBV6-5,.,12,TRBJ1-6,ASSYSGGFSPLH
TRBV4-1,once,15,TRBJ2-6,ASSQGDSFSGANVLT
TRBV28,.,11,TRBJ1-5,ASSTSGIQPQH
TRBV4-1,.,14,TRBJ1-4,ASSQSGRPTNEKLF
TRBV2,.,10,TRBJ1-4,ASSFDSEKLF
TRBV7-2,.,13,TRBJ1-2,ASSHQTLTGNGYT
TRBV6-6,.,12,TRBJ2-7,ASRRDRASYEQY
TRBV2,.,17,TRBJ1-5,ASSEPVAGDIARNQPQH
TRBV5-1,.,13,TRBJ2-3,ASSETARATDTQY
TRBV5-4,.,11,TRBJ2-7,ASSVPGSYEQY
TRBV7-6,once,11,TRBJ1-2,ASSWITGDGYT
TRBV19,.,12,TRBJ1-6,ASSPGISHSPLH
TRBV7-9,medium-sized,15,TRBJ1-5,ASSSFDRGVGDQPQH
TRBV18,few,15,TRBJ2-1,ASSPPHGGGRYNEQF
TRBV6-5,.,14,TRBJ2-2,ASSYSDRVRTGELF
TRBV7-2,.,13,TRBJ1-1,ASSLSGTFDTEAF
TRBV5-1,.,12,TRBJ2-5,ASSLVKGQETQY
TRBV27,few,11,TRBJ2-7,ASSEDRRYEQY
TRBV9,.,15,TRBJ2-5,ASSAGGSGGLQETQY
TRBV6-1,few,11,TRBJ1-5,ASSGRFNQPQH
TRBV2,.,13,TRBJ1-1,ASSGDRAGYTEAF
TRBV7-9,once,12,TRBJ2-7,ASSSDRISYEQY
TRBV7-2,once,15,TRBJ2-2,ASSPLGLAGTGGELF
TRBV14,few,11,TRBJ1-1,ASSQGRYTEAF
TRBV10-1,.,12,TRBJ2-7,ASSRGQSSYEQY
TRBV7-8,few,12,TRBJ1-1,ASSRRGGNTEAF
TRBV9,.,14,TRBJ2-2,ASSAFGTGHTGELF
TRBV7-5,.,15,TRBJ2-5,ARSSRDRGAERETQY
TRBV28,.,13,TRBJ1-4,ASSLLRGNDEKLF
TRBV4-1,.,17,TRBJ1-3,ASSQVWLRAGPSGNTIY
TRBV29-1,.,11,TRBJ2-7,SVERDTTYEQY
TRBV6-6,.,11,TRBJ2-2,ASNQLNTGELF
TRBV28,.,11,TRBJ2-4,ATTDLAKNIQY
TRBV28,once,13,TRBJ2-7,ASSKETGAYYEQY
TRBV9,.,12,TRBJ2-5,ASSGGQGRETQY
TRBV6-6,.,11,TRBJ1-1,ASTGTENTEAF
TRBV5-1,few,13,TRBJ2-2,ASSTDRMNTGELF
TRBV5-1,.,15,TRBJ2-7,ASSLWGLGQGSDEQY
TRBV9,.,12,TRBJ2-3,ASSVGGSTDTQY
TRBV6-1,.,13,TRBJ1-5,ASIPAEGSYQPQH
TRBV6-5,.,13,TRBJ1-5,ASSLRQDSNQPQH
TRBV6-6,many,10,TRBJ1-1,ASTIQGTEAF
TRBV5-6,once,13,TRBJ2-3,ASSDYGGATDTQY
TRBV5-5,few,13,TRBJ1-3,ASSLDTYSGNTIY
TRBV7-9,.,13,TRBJ2-3,ASSLAGGTADTQY
TRBV5-4,.,12,TRBJ2-7,ASSLWGGTYEQY
TRBV6-5,.,11,TRBJ1-2,ASLGLGRESYT
TRBV10-2,.,11,TRBJ2-7,ASRESGSYEQY
TRBV5-1,.,11,TRBJ1-2,ASRGEDSDGYT
TRBV11-3,few,12,TRBJ2-3,ASSLTSRLDTQY
TRBV5-1,once,13,TRBJ2-5,ASSTQRGAQETQY
TRBV7-2,few,12,TRBJ2-2,ASSLYKTTGELF